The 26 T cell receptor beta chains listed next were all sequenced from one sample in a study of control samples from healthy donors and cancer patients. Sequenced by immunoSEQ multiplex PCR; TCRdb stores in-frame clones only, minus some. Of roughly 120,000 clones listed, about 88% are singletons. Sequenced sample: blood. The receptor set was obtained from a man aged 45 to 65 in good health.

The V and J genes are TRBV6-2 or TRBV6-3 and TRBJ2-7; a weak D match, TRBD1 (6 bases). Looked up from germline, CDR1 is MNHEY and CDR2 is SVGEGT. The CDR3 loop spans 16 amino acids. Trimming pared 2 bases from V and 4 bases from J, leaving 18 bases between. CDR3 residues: CASSYGSGHQVYEQYF. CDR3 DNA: TGTGCCAGCAGTTACGGTTCGGGACACCAAGTGTACGAGCAGTACTTC.

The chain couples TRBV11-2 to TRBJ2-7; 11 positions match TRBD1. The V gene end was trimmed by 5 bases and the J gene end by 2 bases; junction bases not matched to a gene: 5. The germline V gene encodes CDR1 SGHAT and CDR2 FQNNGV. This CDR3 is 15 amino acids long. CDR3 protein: CASSGWDRGTYEQYF. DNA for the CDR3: TGTGCCAGCAGCGGATGGGACAGGGGGACCTACGAGCAGTACTTC.

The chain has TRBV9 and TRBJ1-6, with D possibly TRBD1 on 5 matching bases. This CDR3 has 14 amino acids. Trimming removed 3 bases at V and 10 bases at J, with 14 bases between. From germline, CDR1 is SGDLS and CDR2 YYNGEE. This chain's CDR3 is CASSAGGRGSPLHF. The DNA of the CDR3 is TGTGCCAGCAGCGCCGGGGGACGAGGATCACCCCTCCACTTT.

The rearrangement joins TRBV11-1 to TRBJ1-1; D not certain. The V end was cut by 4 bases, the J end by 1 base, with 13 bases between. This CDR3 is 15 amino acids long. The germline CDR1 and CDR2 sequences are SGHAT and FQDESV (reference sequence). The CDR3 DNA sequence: TGTGCCAGCAGCTACGAGGGTGACCCGAACACTGAAGCTTTCTTT. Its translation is CASSYEGDPNTEAFF.

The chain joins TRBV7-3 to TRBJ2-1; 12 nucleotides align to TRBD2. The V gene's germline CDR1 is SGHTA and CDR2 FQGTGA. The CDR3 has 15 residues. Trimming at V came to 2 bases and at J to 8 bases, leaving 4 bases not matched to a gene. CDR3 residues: CASSLLAGGPHEQFF. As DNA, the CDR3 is TGTGCCAGCAGCTTACTAGCGGGGGGGCCGCATGAGCAGTTCTTC.

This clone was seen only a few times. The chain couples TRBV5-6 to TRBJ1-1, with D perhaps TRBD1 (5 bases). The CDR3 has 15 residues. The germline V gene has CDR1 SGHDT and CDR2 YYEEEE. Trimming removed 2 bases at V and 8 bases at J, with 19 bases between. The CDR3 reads CASSFFDSRATEAFF. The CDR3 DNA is TGTGCCAGCAGCTTTTTTGACAGCCGAGCGACCGAAGCTTTCTTT.

In DNA, the CDR3 is TGTGCCAGTTGCCAGTGGGGTACGGACTACGAGCAGTACTTC. Its translation: CASCQWGTDYEQYF. V usage is TRBV28 and J usage is TRBJ2-7; unclear D gene. This CDR3 spans 14 amino acids. Germline assignment: CDR1 MDHEN and CDR2 SYDVKM. V was shortened by 9 bases and J by 3 bases, with 18 bases between the two germline ends.

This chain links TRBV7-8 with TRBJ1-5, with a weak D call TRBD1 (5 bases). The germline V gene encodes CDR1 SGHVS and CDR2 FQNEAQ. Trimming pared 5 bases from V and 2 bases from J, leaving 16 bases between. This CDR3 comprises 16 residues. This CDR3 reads CASSPLRGEGNQPQHF. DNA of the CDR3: TGTGCCAGCAGCCCATTAAGGGGTGAGGGCAATCAGCCCCAGCATTTT.

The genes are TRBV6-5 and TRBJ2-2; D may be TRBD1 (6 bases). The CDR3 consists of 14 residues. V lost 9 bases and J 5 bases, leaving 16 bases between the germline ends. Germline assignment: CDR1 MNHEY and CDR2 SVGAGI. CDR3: CASSLGRGTGELFF. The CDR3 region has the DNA TGTGCCAGTTCGTTGGGCAGGGGTACCGGGGAGCTGTTTTTT.

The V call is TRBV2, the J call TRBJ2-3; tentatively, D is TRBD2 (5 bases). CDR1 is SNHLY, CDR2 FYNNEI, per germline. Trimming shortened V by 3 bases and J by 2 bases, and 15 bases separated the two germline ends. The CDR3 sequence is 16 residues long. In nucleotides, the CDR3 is TGTGCCAGCAGTGATTCTTTAGCGACCGTCACAGATACGCAGTATTTT. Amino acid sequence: CASSDSLATVTDTQYF.

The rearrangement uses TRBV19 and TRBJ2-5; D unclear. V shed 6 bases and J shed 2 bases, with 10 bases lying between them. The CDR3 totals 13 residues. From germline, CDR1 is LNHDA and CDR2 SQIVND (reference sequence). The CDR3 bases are TGTGCCAGTAGAGACATTCGACAAGAGACCCAGTACTTC. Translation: CASRDIRQETQYF.

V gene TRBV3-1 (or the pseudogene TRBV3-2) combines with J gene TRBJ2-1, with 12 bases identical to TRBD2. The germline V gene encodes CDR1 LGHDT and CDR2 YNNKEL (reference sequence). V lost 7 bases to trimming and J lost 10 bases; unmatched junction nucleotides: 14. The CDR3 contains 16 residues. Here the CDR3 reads CASIPSGLAGGGEQFF. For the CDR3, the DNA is TGTGCCAGCATTCCAAGTGGGCTAGCGGGGGGGGGCGAGCAGTTCTTC.

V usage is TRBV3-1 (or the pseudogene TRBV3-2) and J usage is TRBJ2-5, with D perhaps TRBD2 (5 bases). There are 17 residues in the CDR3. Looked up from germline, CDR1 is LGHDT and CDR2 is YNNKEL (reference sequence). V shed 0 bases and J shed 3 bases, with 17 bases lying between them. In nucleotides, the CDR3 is TGTGCCAGCAGCCAAGATCACCCGTATACCGGGGAAGAGACCCAGTACTTC. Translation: CASSQDHPYTGEETQYF.

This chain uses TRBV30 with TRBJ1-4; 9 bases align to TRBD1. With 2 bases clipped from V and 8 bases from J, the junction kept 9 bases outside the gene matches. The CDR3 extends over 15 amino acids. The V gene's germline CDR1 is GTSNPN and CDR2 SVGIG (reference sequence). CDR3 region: CAWSIKQGAQEKLFF. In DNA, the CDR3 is TGTGCCTGGAGTATAAAACAGGGGGCACAGGAAAAACTGTTTTTT. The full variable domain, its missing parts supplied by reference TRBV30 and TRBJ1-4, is SQTIHQWPATLVQPVGSPLSLECTVEGTSNPNLYWYRQAAGRGLQLLFYSVGIGQISSEVPQNLSASRPQDRQFILSSKKLLLSDSGFYLCAWSIKQGAQEKLFFGSGTQLSVL.

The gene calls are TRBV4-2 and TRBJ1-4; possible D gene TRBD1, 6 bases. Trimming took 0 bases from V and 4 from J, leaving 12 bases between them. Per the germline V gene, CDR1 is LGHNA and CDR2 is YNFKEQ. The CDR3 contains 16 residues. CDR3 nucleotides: TGTGCCAGCAGCCAAGAGGGGGGCAGGGATAATGAAAAACTGTTTTTT. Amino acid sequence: CASSQEGGRDNEKLFF.

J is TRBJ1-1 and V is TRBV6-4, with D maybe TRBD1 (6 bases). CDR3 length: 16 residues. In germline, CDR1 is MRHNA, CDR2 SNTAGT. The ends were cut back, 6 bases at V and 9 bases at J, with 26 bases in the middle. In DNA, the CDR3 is TGTGCCAGCAGCCCCGCCAGTGATGGGGGCTTGCGACAAGCTTTCTTT. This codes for CASSPASDGGLRQAFF.

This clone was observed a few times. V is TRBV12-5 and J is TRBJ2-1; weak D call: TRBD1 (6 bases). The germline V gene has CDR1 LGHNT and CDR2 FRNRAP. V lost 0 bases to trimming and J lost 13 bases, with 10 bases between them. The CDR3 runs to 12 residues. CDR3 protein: CASGLVPGHQFF. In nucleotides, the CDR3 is TGTGCTAGTGGTTTGGTACCGGGACATCAGTTCTTC. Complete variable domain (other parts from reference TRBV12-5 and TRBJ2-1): DARVTQTPRHKVTEMGQEVTMRCQPILGHNTVFWYRQTMMQGLELLAYFRNRAPLDDSGMPKDRFSAEMPDATLATLKIQPSEPRDSAVYFCASGLVPGHQFFGPGTRLTVL.

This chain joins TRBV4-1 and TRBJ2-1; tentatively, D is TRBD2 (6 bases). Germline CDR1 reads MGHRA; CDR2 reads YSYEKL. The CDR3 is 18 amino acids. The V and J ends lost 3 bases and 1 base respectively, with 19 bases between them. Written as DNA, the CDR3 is TGCGCCAGCAGCCAGGAACGACTAGTCGCAGGTTCCTACAATGAGCAGTTCTTC. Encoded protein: CASSQERLVAGSYNEQFF.

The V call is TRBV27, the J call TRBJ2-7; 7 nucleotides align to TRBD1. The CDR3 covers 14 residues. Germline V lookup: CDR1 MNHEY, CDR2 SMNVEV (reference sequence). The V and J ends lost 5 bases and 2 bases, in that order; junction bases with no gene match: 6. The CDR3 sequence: CASSPGQTAYEQYF. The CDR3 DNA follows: TGTGCCAGCAGTCCGGGACAGACAGCCTACGAGCAGTACTTC.

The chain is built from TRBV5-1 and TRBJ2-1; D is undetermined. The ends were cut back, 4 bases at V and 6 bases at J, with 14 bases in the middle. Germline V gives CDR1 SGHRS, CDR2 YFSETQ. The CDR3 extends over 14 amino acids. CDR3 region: CASSPQLLANEQFF. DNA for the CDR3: TGCGCCAGCAGCCCCCAGCTCCTGGCCAATGAGCAGTTCTTC.

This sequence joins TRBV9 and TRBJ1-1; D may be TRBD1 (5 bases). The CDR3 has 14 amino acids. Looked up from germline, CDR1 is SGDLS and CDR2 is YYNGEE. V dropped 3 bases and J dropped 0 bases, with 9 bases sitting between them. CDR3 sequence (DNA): TGTGCCAGCAGCGCCGTGACAGTGAACACTGAAGCTTTCTTT. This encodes CASSAVTVNTEAFF. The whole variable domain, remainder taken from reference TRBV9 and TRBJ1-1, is DSGVTQTPKHLITATGQRVTLRCSPRSGDLSVYWYQQSLDQGLQFLIQYYNGEERAKGNILERFSAQQFPDLHSELNLSSLELGDSALYFCASSAVTVNTEAFFGQGTRLTVV.

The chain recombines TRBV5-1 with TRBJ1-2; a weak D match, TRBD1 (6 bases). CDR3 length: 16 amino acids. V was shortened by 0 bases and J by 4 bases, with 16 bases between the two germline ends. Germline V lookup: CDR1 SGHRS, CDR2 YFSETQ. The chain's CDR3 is CASSLDLDRRSYGYTF. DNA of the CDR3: TGCGCCAGCAGCTTGGACCTAGACAGGCGATCCTATGGCTACACCTTC.

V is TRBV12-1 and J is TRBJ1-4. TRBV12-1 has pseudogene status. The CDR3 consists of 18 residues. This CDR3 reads CASSLSVTPGVRREKLFF. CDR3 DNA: TGTGCCAGCAGCTTATCTGTGACCCCCGGGGTGAGACGTGAAAAACTGTTTTTT.

DNA for the CDR3: TGTGCCAGCAGTTTGGGCTGGGGGAACACTGAAGCTTTCTTT. Protein sequence: CASSLGWGNTEAFF. The gene calls are TRBV28 and TRBJ1-1; no reliable D call. Germline CDR1 is MDHEN and CDR2 is SYDVKM. The CDR3 is 14 residues long. Trimming left V 3 bases short and J 1 base short, with 9 bases between. The full variable domain, in which reference TRBV28 and TRBJ1-1 provide the parts outside the CDR3, is DVKVTQSSRYLVKRTGEKVFLECVQDMDHENMFWYRQDPGLGLRLIYFSYDVKMKEKGDIPEGYSVSREKKERFSLILESASTNQTSMYLCASSLGWGNTEAFFGQGTRLTVV.

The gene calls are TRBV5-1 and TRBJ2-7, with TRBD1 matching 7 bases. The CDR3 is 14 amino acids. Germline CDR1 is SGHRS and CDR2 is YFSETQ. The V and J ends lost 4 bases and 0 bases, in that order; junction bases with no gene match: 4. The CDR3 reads CASSTGQSSYEQYF. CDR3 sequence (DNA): TGCGCCAGCAGCACGGGACAGAGCTCCTACGAGCAGTACTTC. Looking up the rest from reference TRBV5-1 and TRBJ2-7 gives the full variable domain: KAGVTQTPRYLIKTRGQQVTLSCSPISGHRSVSWYQQTPGQGLQFLFEYFSETQRNKGNFPGRFSGRQFSNSRSEMNVSTLELGDSALYLCASSTGQSSYEQYFGPGTRLTVT.

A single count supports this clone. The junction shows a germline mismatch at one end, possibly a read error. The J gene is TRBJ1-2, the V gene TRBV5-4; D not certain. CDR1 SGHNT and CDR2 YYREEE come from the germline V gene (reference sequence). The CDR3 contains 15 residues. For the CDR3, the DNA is TGTGCCAGCAGCTTGGAGCCAGACCCTAAGTATGGCTACACCTTC. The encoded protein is CASSLEPDPKYGYTF.